The 23 T cell receptor beta chains below all came from one sample that was sequenced in a study of response to subunit inactivated influenza vaccine. MiXCR, run by TCRdb on the RT-PCR reads, gives a single entry per CDR3 protein. The sample holds about 240,000 distinct CDR3 sequences, 12% seen once. Source: non-naive T cells sorted from PBMCs, taken 14 days before vaccination. The receptor source for this set is a man between 45 and 60 years old who received an inactivated influenza vaccine.

This clonotype has only a few counts. In DNA form, the CDR3 reads TGTGCCAGCAGTCCCTCGGCGGGGACTTTCTCTGGGGCCAACGTCCTGACTTTC. Translation gives CASSPSAGTFSGANVLTF. The J gene is TRBJ2-6, the V gene TRBV28, with a possible D match to TRBD2 (6 bases). The CDR3 totals 18 residues. Germline V lookup: CDR1 MDHEN, CDR2 SYDVKM. V was clipped by 5 bases and J by 0 bases, with 17 bases between them.

This chain connects TRBV4-1 to TRBJ2-3, with D unclear. The CDR3 is made up of 13 amino acids. CDR1 and CDR2 from the germline V gene are MGHRA and YSYEKL. Trimming took off 4 bases at V and 4 bases at J, with 9 bases between the two ends. Here the CDR3 reads CASSPLSADTQYF. The CDR3, as DNA: TGCGCCAGCAGCCCCCTTAGTGCAGATACGCAGTATTTT.

The chain's CDR3 is CASSQVSGSTDTQYF. The CDR3 nucleotides are TGCGCCAGCAGCCAAGTTAGCGGGAGCACAGATACGCAGTATTTT. The gene calls are TRBV4-1 and TRBJ2-3; 7 bases line up with TRBD2. V was clipped by 1 base and J by 0 bases; unmatched bases: 1. The CDR3 has 15 residues. Germline assignment: CDR1 MGHRA and CDR2 YSYEKL.

The sample holds many counts of this clonotype. The chain is built from TRBV6-1 and TRBJ2-7, with TRBD2 matching 8 bases. The CDR3 totals 14 residues. V lost 6 bases and J lost 0; bases outside the gene matches: 4. The germline gives CDR1 MNHNS, CDR2 SASEGT. CDR3 region: CASRGSGISYEQYF. The CDR3 coding sequence is TGTGCCAGCAGGGGTAGCGGGATCTCCTACGAGCAGTACTTC.

In this sample, this clonotype turned up many times. The genes are TRBV6-2 or TRBV6-3 and TRBJ2-7; TRBD1 aligns across 8 bases. This CDR3 comprises 16 residues. CDR1 and CDR2 (germline): MNHEY, SVGEGT. V lost 6 bases, J lost 2 bases, and 12 bases stayed unmatched. The CDR3 bases are TGTGCCAGCAGGATCACCCCCCAGGGGGCTCCCTACGAGCAGTACTTC. It specifies CASRITPQGAPYEQYF.

The chain has TRBV15 and TRBJ2-3, with a weak D call TRBD2 (5 bases). CDR3 length equals 14 residues. V was pared by 0 bases and J by 4 bases, with 8 bases between. Germline V gene data show CDR1 as LNHNV and CDR2 as YYDKDF (reference sequence). This CDR3 reads CATSRDGVSDTQYF. Written as DNA, the CDR3 is TGTGCCACCAGCAGAGACGGGGTCTCAGATACGCAGTATTTT.

At least ten counts were recorded for this clonotype. The rearrangement links TRBV5-1 to TRBJ1-2, with 9 bases matching TRBD1. The germline V gene has CDR1 SGHRS and CDR2 YFSETQ. J was trimmed by 8 bases and V by 4 bases; bases with no gene match: 12. The CDR3 extends over 15 amino acids. CDR3 DNA: TGCGCCAGCAGCACTACGGACAGGGGTTTCTACGGCTACACCTTC. The encoded protein is CASSTTDRGFYGYTF.

The rearrangement links TRBV6-1 to TRBJ2-1, with a tentative D call TRBD1 (6 bases). Germline V gene lookup returns CDR1 MNHNS and CDR2 SASEGT. This CDR3 contains 14 residues. V lost 2 bases, J lost 7 bases, and 12 bases lay in between. CDR3 coding DNA: TGTGCCAGCAGTGAATCCCTGGGGGCAAATGAGCAGTTCTTC. Residues: CASSESLGANEQFF.

This clonotype was counted a few times. The genes are TRBV4-1 and TRBJ2-3; the D gene is possibly TRBD1 (6 bases). The CDR3 has 16 amino acids. V was clipped by 2 bases and J by 7 bases, with 19 bases between them. Germline V gene lookup returns CDR1 MGHRA and CDR2 YSYEKL. The CDR3, as DNA: TGCGCCAGCAGCCAACCTGGACGGACAGCGAAAAATACGCAGTATTTT. Translating gives CASSQPGRTAKNTQYF.

Only a few counts were recorded for this clonotype. The chain has TRBV20-1 and TRBJ1-5; 7 bases agree with TRBD1. The germline CDR1 and CDR2 sequences are DFQATT and SNEGSKA (reference sequence). J lost 7 bases, V lost 6 bases, and 9 bases had no gene match. The CDR3 is 13 amino acids. The CDR3 loop reads CSAYGQDGQPQHF. CDR3 coding DNA: TGCAGTGCCTACGGACAGGATGGCCAGCCCCAGCATTTT.

This clonotype has more than one count but fewer than ten. The CDR3 is CSATGALVNTEAFF. As DNA, the CDR3 is TGCAGTGCGACAGGGGCTTTGGTAAACACTGAAGCTTTCTTT. The chain couples TRBV20-1 to TRBJ1-1; 8 nucleotides match TRBD1. CDR3 length: 14 amino acids. V shed 6 bases, J shed 2 bases, and the junction held 8 bases outside the gene matches. The germline V gene encodes CDR1 DFQATT and CDR2 SNEGSKA (reference sequence).

This clonotype was seen a handful of times. This chain links TRBV4-2 with TRBJ1-4, with TRBD1 identical over 8 bases. The CDR3 is 15 amino acids. The J segment lost 3 bases and the V segment lost 5 bases, leaving 5 bases of the junction unmatched. Germline assignment: CDR1 LGHNA and CDR2 YNFKEQ. CDR3 sequence reads: CASSSLQGANEKLFF. The CDR3 bases are TGTGCCAGCAGCTCCCTACAGGGGGCTAATGAAAAACTGTTTTTT.

The chain uses TRBV20-1 and TRBJ2-3; 13 bases are shared with TRBD2. Germline CDR1 DFQATT, CDR2 SNEGSKA (reference sequence). The CDR3 has 15 amino acids. V lost 8 bases to trimming and J lost 1 base; unmatched junction nucleotides: 6. Written as DNA, the CDR3 is TGCAGTCTAACTAGCGGGGGGGTTGGCACAGATACGCAGTATTTT. It yields the protein CSLTSGGVGTDTQYF.

Ten or more counts support this clonotype. This chain links TRBV7-9 with TRBJ2-1, with 7 bases aligning to TRBD2. The V gene end was trimmed by 5 bases and the J gene end by 9 bases; junction bases not matched to a gene: 4. The CDR3 contains 12 residues. The germline V gene has CDR1 SEHNR and CDR2 FQNEAQ (reference sequence). The CDR3: CASSRDYREQFF. The CDR3, as DNA: TGTGCCAGCAGCCGGGACTACCGTGAGCAGTTCTTC.

J is TRBJ2-7 and V is TRBV28; 11 bases fit TRBD2. The CDR3 runs to 16 residues. Germline V gene sequence: CDR1 MDHEN, CDR2 SYDVKM. V lost 4 bases and J lost 0; bases outside the gene matches: 5. CDR3 sequence (DNA): TGTGCCAGCAGTTGGGTGACTAGCGGGGACTCCTACGAGCAGTACTTC. This translates into CASSWVTSGDSYEQYF.

Details on this clonotype: The junction departs from germline at one end; a sequencing error may be responsible. The V call is TRBV12-3 or TRBV12-4, the J call TRBJ1-2; the D gene is possibly TRBD1 (6 bases). CDR3 length: 12 residues. CDR3 coding DNA: TGTGTCAGCAGTCAACCAGGGGAAGGCTACACCTTC. This gives the protein CVSSQPGEGYTF.

The chain has TRBV5-1 and TRBJ2-7; a weak D match, TRBD1 (6 bases). The V gene's germline CDR1 is SGHRS and CDR2 YFSETQ. This CDR3 contains 15 residues. V lost 2 bases and J 3 bases, leaving 15 bases between the germline ends. The CDR3 loop reads CASSLHPGQDYEQYF. As DNA, the CDR3 is TGCGCCAGCAGCTTACATCCGGGACAAGACTACGAGCAGTACTTC.

The chain couples TRBV7-2 to TRBJ2-5; D assignment may be TRBD1 or TRBD2 (6 bases each). V was clipped by 4 bases and J by 5 bases, with 14 bases between them. This CDR3 region has 14 residues. The germline V gene encodes CDR1 SGHTA and CDR2 FQGNSA. The CDR3 region is CASSSWGAGETQYF. CDR3 nucleotides: TGTGCCAGCAGCTCCTGGGGGGCAGGGGAGACCCAGTACTTC. Combining the CDR3 with reference TRBV7-2 and TRBJ2-5 gives the whole variable domain GAGVSQSPSNKVTEKGKDVELRCDPISGHTALYWYRQSLGQGLEFLIYFQGNSAPDKSGLPSDRFSAERTGGSVSTLTIQRTQQEDSAVYLCASSSWGAGETQYFGPGTRLLVL.

This clonotype was detected a few times. The rearrangement joins TRBV6-1 to TRBJ2-7; D may correspond to TRBD1 or TRBD2 (5 bases each). Looked up from germline, CDR1 is MNHNS and CDR2 is SASEGT. There are 14 residues in the CDR3. V was pared by 10 bases and J by 3 bases, with 19 bases between. In DNA form, the CDR3 reads TGTGCCACGACACCGGAGGCAGGGAACTACGAGCAGTACTTC. Translated: CATTPEAGNYEQYF.

This sequence joins TRBV24-1 and TRBJ2-5, with D perhaps TRBD1 (5 bases). Trimming removed 7 bases from V and 5 bases from J, with 13 bases in between. The CDR3 has 13 amino acids. Germline lookup yields CDR1 KGHDR and CDR2 SFDVKD. CDR3 DNA sequence: TGTGCCACCAGGGGCAGGGCGAGTGAGACCCAGTACTTC. This sequence encodes CATRGRASETQYF.

The sample holds a few counts of this clonotype. V is TRBV18 and J is TRBJ2-7; D is ambiguous. Germline V gives CDR1 KGHSH, CDR2 LQKENI. CDR3 length: 15 amino acids. V was shortened by 2 bases and J by 5 bases, with 16 bases between the two germline ends. The CDR3 loop reads CASSPNPPSTDEQYF. DNA of the CDR3: TGTGCCAGCTCACCAAATCCTCCCTCGACGGACGAGCAGTACTTC.

A few counts support this clonotype. The chain carries TRBV3-1 and TRBJ2-5, with D possibly being TRBD1 (8 bases). CDR1 is LGHDT and CDR2 is YNNKEL in the germline V gene (reference sequence). CDR3 size: 18 residues. V was pared by 11 bases and J by 2 bases, with 30 bases between. DNA of the CDR3: TGTGCCGGAAGAGGACAGGGCGGTCAAGCGGGGAAGCAAGAGACCCAGTACTTC. Protein: CAGRGQGGQAGKQETQYF.

The CDR3 sequence: CAWNLGDTSFYEQYF. For the CDR3, the DNA is TGTGCCTGGAACCTCGGGGACACTTCTTTCTACGAGCAGTACTTC. The chain recombines TRBV30 with TRBJ2-7; maybe TRBD1 (6 bases). This CDR3 region has 15 residues. Germline values: CDR1 GTSNPN, CDR2 SVGIG (reference sequence). Trimming pared 4 bases from V and 3 bases from J, leaving 19 bases between.